This TCR beta chain was obtained from a study of blood T cell repertoires in COVID-19. At the level of the study: Both acute and convalescent COVID-19 samples were obtained from the United States, Italy and Spain.

V lost 0 bases, J lost 7 bases, and 22 bases lay in between. From germline, CDR1 is LNHDA and CDR2 SQIVND (reference sequence). This CDR3 has 18 residues. In the original workflow: Amplification from reference gene primers served as the basis for estimated nucleated cell counts. Data came from immunoSEQ multiplex PCR; TCRdb stores just in-frame clones and leaves some out. That table supplies the V and J calls and clone size; D and trimming were determined from the DNA. The repertoire has roughly 160,000 clones, approximately 88% of them found once; the top ten carry 3.5% to 4%. This sequence was found in a woman aged 55-70 years who had recovered from COVID-19. J is TRBJ1-5 and V is TRBV19; TRBD1 might be the D (5 bases). The sequenced sample consisted of peripheral blood. CDR3 coding DNA: TGTGCCAGTAGTATAGATTTGAGGCGCGGGGGGTCGGGGCAGCCCCAGCATTTT. It translates to CASSIDLRRGGSGQPQHF.